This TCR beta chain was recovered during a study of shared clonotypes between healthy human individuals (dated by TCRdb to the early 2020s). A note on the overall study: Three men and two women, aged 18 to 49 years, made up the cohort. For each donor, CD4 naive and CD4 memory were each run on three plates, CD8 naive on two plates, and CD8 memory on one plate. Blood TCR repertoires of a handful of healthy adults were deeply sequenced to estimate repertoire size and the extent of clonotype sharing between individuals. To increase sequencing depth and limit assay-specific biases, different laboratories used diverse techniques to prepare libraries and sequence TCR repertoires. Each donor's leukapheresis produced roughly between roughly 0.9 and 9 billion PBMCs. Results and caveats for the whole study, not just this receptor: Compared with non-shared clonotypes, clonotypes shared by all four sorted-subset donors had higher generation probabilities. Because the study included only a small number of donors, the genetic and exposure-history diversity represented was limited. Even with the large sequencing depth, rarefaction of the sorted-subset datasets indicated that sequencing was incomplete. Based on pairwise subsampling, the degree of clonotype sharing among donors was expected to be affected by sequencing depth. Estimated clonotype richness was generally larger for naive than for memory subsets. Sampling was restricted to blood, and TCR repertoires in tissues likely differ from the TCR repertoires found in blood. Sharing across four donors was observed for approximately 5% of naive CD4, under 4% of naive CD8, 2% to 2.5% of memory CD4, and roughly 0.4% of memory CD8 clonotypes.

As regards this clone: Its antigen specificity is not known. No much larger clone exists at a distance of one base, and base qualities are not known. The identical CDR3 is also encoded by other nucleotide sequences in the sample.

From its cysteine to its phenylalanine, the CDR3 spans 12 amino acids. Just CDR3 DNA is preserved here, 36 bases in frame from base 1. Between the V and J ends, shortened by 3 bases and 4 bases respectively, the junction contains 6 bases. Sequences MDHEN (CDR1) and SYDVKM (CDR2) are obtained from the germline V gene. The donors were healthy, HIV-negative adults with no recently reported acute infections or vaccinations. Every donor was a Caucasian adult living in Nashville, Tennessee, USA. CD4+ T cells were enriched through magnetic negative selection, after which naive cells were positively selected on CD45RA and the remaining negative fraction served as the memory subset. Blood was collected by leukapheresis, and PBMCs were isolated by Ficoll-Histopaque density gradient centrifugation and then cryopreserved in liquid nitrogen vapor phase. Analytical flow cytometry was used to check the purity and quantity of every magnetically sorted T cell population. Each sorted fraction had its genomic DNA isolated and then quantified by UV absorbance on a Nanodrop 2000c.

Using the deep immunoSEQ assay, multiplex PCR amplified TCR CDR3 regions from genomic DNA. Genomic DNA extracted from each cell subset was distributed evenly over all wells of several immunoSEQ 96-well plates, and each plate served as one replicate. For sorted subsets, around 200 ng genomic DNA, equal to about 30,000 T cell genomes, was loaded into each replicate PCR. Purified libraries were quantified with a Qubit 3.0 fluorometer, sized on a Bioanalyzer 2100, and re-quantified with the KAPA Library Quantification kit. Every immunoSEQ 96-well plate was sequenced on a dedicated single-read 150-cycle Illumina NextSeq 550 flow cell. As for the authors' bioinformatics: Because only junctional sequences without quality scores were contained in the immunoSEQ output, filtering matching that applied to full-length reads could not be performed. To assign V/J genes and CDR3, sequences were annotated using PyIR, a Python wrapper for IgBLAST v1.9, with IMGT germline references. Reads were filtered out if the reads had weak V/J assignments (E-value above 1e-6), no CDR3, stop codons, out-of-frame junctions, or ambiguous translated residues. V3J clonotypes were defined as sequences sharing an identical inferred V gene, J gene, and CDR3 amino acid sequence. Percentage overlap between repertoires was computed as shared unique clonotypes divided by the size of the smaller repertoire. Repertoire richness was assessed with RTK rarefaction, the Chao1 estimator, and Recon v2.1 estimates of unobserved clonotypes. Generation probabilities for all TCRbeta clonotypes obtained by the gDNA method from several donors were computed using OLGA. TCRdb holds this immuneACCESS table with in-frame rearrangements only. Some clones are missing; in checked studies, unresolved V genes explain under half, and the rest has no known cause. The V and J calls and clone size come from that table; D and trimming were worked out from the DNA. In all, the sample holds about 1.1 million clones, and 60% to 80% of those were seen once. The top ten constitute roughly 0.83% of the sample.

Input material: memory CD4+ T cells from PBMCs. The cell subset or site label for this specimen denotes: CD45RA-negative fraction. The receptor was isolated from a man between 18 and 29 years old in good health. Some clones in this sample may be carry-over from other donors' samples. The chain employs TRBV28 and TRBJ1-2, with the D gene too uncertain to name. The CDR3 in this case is CASSLGFYGYTF. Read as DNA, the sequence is TGTGCCAGCAGTTTGGGCTTCTATGGCTACACCTTC.